This is a list of T cell receptor beta chains from one sample in a study of blood T cells in healthy people across ages. TCRdb itself ran the 5' RACE reads through MiXCR, one entry per CDR3 protein. The repertoire consists of hundreds of thousands of distinct CDR3 sequences, with around 38% occurring once and the leading ten covering around 30%. Material: blood. These receptor sequences come from a man at least 80 years old in good health. The CDR3 runs from the conserved cysteine through the conserved F or W. The D gene is left open where the match is weak. Rows may omit the clone size; those that give it use once, few, many or a size class.

j_gene: TRBJ2-1; abundance: -; v_gene: TRBV5-1; d_gene: -; CDR3aa: CASSLGAGDTNNEQFF; CDR3nt: TGCGCCAGCAGCTTGGGGGCAGGGGACACCAACAATGAGCAGTTCTTC
j_gene: TRBJ2-2; abundance: few; v_gene: TRBV4-3; d_gene: -; CDR3aa: CASSQQRDTSNTGELFF; CDR3nt: TGCGCCAGCAGCCAGCAACGGGACACCTCGAACACCGGGGAGCTGTTTTTT
j_gene: TRBJ2-2; abundance: once; v_gene: TRBV6-1; d_gene: -; CDR3aa: CASRNSQGPGELFF; CDR3nt: TGTGCCAGTCGTAATTCGCAGGGACCCGGGGAGCTGTTTTTT
j_gene: TRBJ2-3; abundance: few; v_gene: TRBV5-1; d_gene: -; CDR3aa: CASSLEAERTDTQYF; CDR3nt: TGCGCCAGCAGCTTGGAAGCAGAGCGCACAGATACGCAGTATTTT
j_gene: TRBJ2-3; abundance: -; v_gene: TRBV12-3/TRBV12-4; d_gene: -; CDR3aa: CASSFGSVADTQYF; CDR3nt: TGTGCCAGCAGTTTTGGCTCAGTCGCAGATACGCAGTATTTT
j_gene: TRBJ2-4; abundance: few; v_gene: TRBV15; d_gene: -; CDR3aa: CATSPFGIGEAKNIQYF; CDR3nt: TGTGCCACCAGCCCCTTCGGAATCGGGGAAGCCAAAAACATTCAGTACTTC
j_gene: TRBJ2-1; abundance: few; v_gene: TRBV5-1; d_gene: -; CDR3aa: CASSFSSRLGDGNEQFF; CDR3nt: TGCGCCAGCAGCTTTAGCTCGAGACTAGGGGACGGGAATGAGCAGTTCTTC
j_gene: TRBJ2-5; abundance: -; v_gene: TRBV20-1; d_gene: TRBD2; CDR3aa: CSAKGGRALGEQYF; CDR3nt: TGCAGTGCTAAAGGCGGGAGGGCCTTAGGTGAGCAGTACTTC
j_gene: TRBJ2-2; abundance: many; v_gene: TRBV7-6; d_gene: -; CDR3aa: CASSLGRGELFF; CDR3nt: TGTGCCAGCAGCTTAGGCAGGGGGGAGCTGTTTTTT
j_gene: TRBJ1-2; abundance: -; v_gene: TRBV5-1; d_gene: -; CDR3aa: CASSLDRPSNYGYTF; CDR3nt: TGCGCCAGCAGCTTAGACAGACCGTCTAACTATGGCTACACCTTC
j_gene: TRBJ2-7; abundance: -; v_gene: TRBV6-6; d_gene: -; CDR3aa: CASSYPIGQGPYNEQYF; CDR3nt: TGTGCCAGCAGTTACCCGATCGGGCAGGGGCCCTACAATGAGCAGTACTTC
j_gene: TRBJ2-7; abundance: -; v_gene: TRBV7-2; d_gene: -; CDR3aa: CASSQRATRSYEQYF; CDR3nt: TGTGCCAGCAGCCAGCGGGCTACACGTTCCTACGAGCAGTACTTC
j_gene: TRBJ1-1; abundance: many; v_gene: TRBV20-1; d_gene: -; CDR3aa: CSARGVLNTEAFF; CDR3nt: TGCAGTGCTAGGGGGGTCCTGAACACTGAAGCTTTCTTT
j_gene: TRBJ1-2; abundance: -; v_gene: TRBV20-1; d_gene: -; CDR3aa: CSAEDSIYGYTF; CDR3nt: TGCAGTGCCGAGGACAGCATCTATGGCTACACCTTC
j_gene: TRBJ1-1; abundance: few; v_gene: TRBV12-3/TRBV12-4; d_gene: -; CDR3aa: CASRYRAGSTEAFF; CDR3nt: TGTGCCAGCAGATACAGGGCGGGAAGCACTGAAGCTTTCTTT
j_gene: TRBJ2-7; abundance: -; v_gene: TRBV6-1; d_gene: TRBD1; CDR3aa: CASSEGLGQGAGEQYF; CDR3nt: TGTGCCAGCAGTGAAGGCCTCGGACAGGGGGCTGGCGAGCAGTACTTC
j_gene: TRBJ1-5; abundance: -; v_gene: TRBV18; d_gene: TRBD1; CDR3aa: CASSPGTGANQPQHF; CDR3nt: TGTGCCAGCTCACCAGGGACAGGGGCCAATCAGCCCCAGCATTTT
j_gene: TRBJ2-5; abundance: -; v_gene: TRBV29-1; d_gene: -; CDR3aa: CSASPTGTQETQYF; CDR3nt: TGCAGCGCCTCACCTACCGGGACCCAAGAGACCCAGTACTTC
j_gene: TRBJ2-3; abundance: -; v_gene: TRBV10-3; d_gene: TRBD1; CDR3aa: CAISGTAGAATDTQYF; CDR3nt: TGTGCCATCAGCGGGACAGCCGGAGCCGCCACAGATACGCAGTATTTT
j_gene: TRBJ2-7; abundance: -; v_gene: TRBV11-2; d_gene: -; CDR3aa: CASSLGPPGPFPYEQYF; CDR3nt: TGTGCCAGCAGCTTAGGCCCCCCAGGGCCGTTTCCCTACGAGCAGTACTTC
j_gene: TRBJ2-7; abundance: few; v_gene: TRBV29-1; d_gene: TRBD1; CDR3aa: CSAIQGASYEQYF; CDR3nt: TGCAGCGCTATACAGGGGGCCTCCTACGAGCAGTACTTC
j_gene: TRBJ2-3; abundance: -; v_gene: TRBV2; d_gene: TRBD2; CDR3aa: CASSIGTSGRDTQYF; CDR3nt: TGTGCCAGCAGCATAGGGACTAGCGGTCGAGATACGCAGTATTTT
j_gene: TRBJ2-2; abundance: few; v_gene: TRBV12-3/TRBV12-4; d_gene: -; CDR3aa: CASSLGTTNTGELFF; CDR3nt: TGTGCCAGCAGTTTGGGGACAACGAACACCGGGGAGCTGTTTTTT
j_gene: TRBJ2-1; abundance: -; v_gene: TRBV12-3/TRBV12-4; d_gene: -; CDR3aa: CASSLSQETQFF; CDR3nt: TGTGCCAGCAGTTTATCTCAAGAGACCCAGTTCTTC
j_gene: TRBJ2-5; abundance: many; v_gene: TRBV28; d_gene: -; CDR3aa: CASSLPGNQETQYF; CDR3nt: TGTGCCAGCAGTCTACCGGGTAACCAAGAGACCCAGTACTTC
j_gene: TRBJ2-1; abundance: -; v_gene: TRBV7-9; d_gene: -; CDR3aa: CASSLDSQNFYNEQFF; CDR3nt: TGTGCCAGCAGCTTGGACTCACAAAACTTTTACAATGAGCAGTTCTTC
j_gene: TRBJ2-7; abundance: few; v_gene: TRBV7-2; d_gene: -; CDR3aa: CASSLDRGDSRSYEQYF; CDR3nt: TGTGCCAGCAGCTTAGATAGGGGGGACAGCCGATCCTACGAGCAGTACTTC
j_gene: TRBJ2-1; abundance: -; v_gene: TRBV6-2/TRBV6-3; d_gene: -; CDR3aa: CASGLGVGEQFF; CDR3nt: TGTGCCAGCGGCCTAGGGGTGGGTGAGCAGTTCTTC
j_gene: TRBJ2-3; abundance: few; v_gene: TRBV12-5; d_gene: -; CDR3aa: CASGLVRTSTDTQYF; CDR3nt: TGTGCTAGTGGTTTGGTTAGGACTAGCACAGATACGCAGTATTTT
j_gene: TRBJ1-2; abundance: many; v_gene: TRBV6-2/TRBV6-3; d_gene: -; CDR3aa: CASSYPNGYTF; CDR3nt: TGTGCCAGCAGTTACCCCAACGGCTACACCTTC
j_gene: TRBJ2-7; abundance: -; v_gene: TRBV20-1; d_gene: -; CDR3aa: CSARGSLDSYEQYF; CDR3nt: TGCAGTGCTAGAGGGTCCCTAGACTCCTACGAGCAGTACTTC
j_gene: TRBJ2-5; abundance: -; v_gene: TRBV3-1; d_gene: TRBD2; CDR3aa: CASSQGVAGDGEETQYF; CDR3nt: TGTGCCAGCAGCCAAGGGGTCGCGGGAGATGGGGAAGAGACCCAGTACTTC
j_gene: TRBJ1-5; abundance: -; v_gene: TRBV24-1; d_gene: -; CDR3aa: CATSDATGNQPQHF; CDR3nt: TGTGCCACCAGTGACGCCACAGGGAATCAGCCCCAGCATTTT
j_gene: TRBJ1-5; abundance: -; v_gene: TRBV7-2; d_gene: -; CDR3aa: CASSSPTGAPSNQPQHF; CDR3nt: TGTGCCAGCAGCTCCCCGACGGGGGCTCCTAGCAATCAGCCCCAGCATTTT
j_gene: TRBJ2-3; abundance: few; v_gene: TRBV7-3; d_gene: -; CDR3aa: CASSLMRADTQYF; CDR3nt: TGTGCCAGCAGCTTAATGCGGGCAGATACGCAGTATTTT
j_gene: TRBJ1-3; abundance: -; v_gene: TRBV4-1; d_gene: -; CDR3aa: CASSQVVGSGNTIYF; CDR3nt: TGCGCCAGCAGCCAAGTCGTGGGGTCTGGAAACACCATATATTTT
j_gene: TRBJ2-5; abundance: -; v_gene: TRBV7-2; d_gene: -; CDR3aa: CASSLEEGLYNEQYF; CDR3nt: TGTGCCAGCAGCTTAGAGGAGGGGCTTTACAATGAGCAGTACTTC
j_gene: TRBJ2-3; abundance: -; v_gene: TRBV18; d_gene: TRBD2; CDR3aa: CASSRDAAGVSDTQYF; CDR3nt: TGTGCCAGCTCACGTGATGCAGCGGGAGTGTCAGATACGCAGTATTTT
j_gene: TRBJ2-7; abundance: -; v_gene: TRBV4-2; d_gene: -; CDR3aa: CASSPNRAPQSEQYF; CDR3nt: TGTGCCAGCAGCCCCAACCGGGCCCCGCAGTCCGAGCAGTACTTC
j_gene: TRBJ1-6; abundance: many; v_gene: TRBV28; d_gene: -; CDR3aa: CASSFVGGRGSPLHF; CDR3nt: TGTGCCAGCAGTTTCGTGGGGGGTCGCGGGTCACCCCTCCACTTT
j_gene: TRBJ2-4; abundance: -; v_gene: TRBV27; d_gene: -; CDR3aa: CASSSGGSYKNIQYF; CDR3nt: TGTGCCAGCAGTTCAGGGGGGTCCTACAAAAACATTCAGTACTTC
j_gene: TRBJ2-7; abundance: -; v_gene: TRBV27; d_gene: TRBD2; CDR3aa: CASSFYSGGADEQYF; CDR3nt: TGTGCCAGCAGTTTTTATAGCGGGGGGGCAGACGAGCAGTACTTC
j_gene: TRBJ2-1; abundance: -; v_gene: TRBV5-6; d_gene: -; CDR3aa: CASSSGHRSYNEQFF; CDR3nt: TGTGCCAGCAGCTCGGGACACCGCTCCTACAATGAGCAGTTCTTC
j_gene: TRBJ2-3; abundance: -; v_gene: TRBV7-9; d_gene: -; CDR3aa: CASKGSTQGADTQYF; CDR3nt: TGTGCCAGCAAAGGTAGCACCCAAGGAGCAGATACGCAGTATTTT